This TCR beta chain was recorded in a study of T cell repertoires in cytomegalovirus infection (dated by TCRdb to between 2018 and 2021). A note on the overall study: Because public TCR beta signatures pointed to carriage of CMV infection together with the matching HLA type, the HLA type of each donor mattered for the analysis. What the study reported, not specific to this receptor: The ex vivo response was dominated by HLA-C-restricted CMV-specific TCR beta clonotypes, which also provided the single most frequent clonotype in two of eight donors. Cumulative frequency of public TCR beta family members discriminated carriers of CMV infection plus the relevant HLA type in this cohort and an independent approximately 360-donor cohort.

This clonotype appeared a few times. This receptor's antigen is unknown. Base qualities were left out, and no much larger clone turns up one base away. Looking up the germline V gene yields CDR1 SGHTA and CDR2 FQGTGA. The CDR3, from cysteine to phenylalanine, totals 14 residues. Only CDR3 DNA remains: 42 bases, in frame from the first base. V is shortened by 0 bases, J by 5 bases, and the region joining them spans 10 bases. Sequencing relied on an Illumina HiSeq 1500. The raw public data were reprocessed by TCRdb itself: fastp quality trimming at Q25, MiXCR clonotype calling, in-frame beta chains only. Identical CDR3 proteins give one entry, which carries the most common genes and DNA. The sample table contains 200,000 to 250,000 distinct CDR3 sequences; only one count was recorded for approximately 24% of them. Around a sixth of the sample is held by the ten biggest clonotypes.

The sequenced sample consisted of CD8+ T cells from PBMCs. The clonotype originates from a human donor in good health (CMV status not recorded). Some clones in this sample may be carry-over from other donors' samples. Recombination joined TRBV7-3 with TRBJ2-5; the D segment cannot be called with confidence. The CDR3 reads CASSLTTVRETQYF. The sequenced DNA: TGTGCCAGCAGCTTAACGACCGTCCGGGAGACCCAGTACTTC.